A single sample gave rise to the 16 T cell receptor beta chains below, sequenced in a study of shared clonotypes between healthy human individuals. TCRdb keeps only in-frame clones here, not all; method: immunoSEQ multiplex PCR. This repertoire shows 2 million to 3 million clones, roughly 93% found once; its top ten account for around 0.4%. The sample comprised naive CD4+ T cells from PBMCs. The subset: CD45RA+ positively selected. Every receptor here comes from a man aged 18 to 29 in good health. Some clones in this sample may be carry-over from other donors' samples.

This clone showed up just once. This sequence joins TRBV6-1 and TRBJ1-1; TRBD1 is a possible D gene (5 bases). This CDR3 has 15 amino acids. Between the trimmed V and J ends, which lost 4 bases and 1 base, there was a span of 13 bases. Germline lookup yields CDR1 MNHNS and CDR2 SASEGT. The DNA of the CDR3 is TGTGCCAGCAGTGGGGCCAGGGCGGAGAACACTGAAGCTTTCTTT. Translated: CASSGARAENTEAFF.

This CDR3 is CASRWDRGGEKLFF. The CDR3 DNA is TGTGCCAGCAGATGGGACAGGGGGGGCGAAAAACTGTTTTTT. The rearrangement joins TRBV7-2 to TRBJ1-4, with 11 nucleotides matching TRBD1. With V trimmed by 6 bases and J by 8 bases, 5 bases remained unmatched. Germline CDR1 reads SGHTA; CDR2 reads FQGNSA. The CDR3 has 14 residues.

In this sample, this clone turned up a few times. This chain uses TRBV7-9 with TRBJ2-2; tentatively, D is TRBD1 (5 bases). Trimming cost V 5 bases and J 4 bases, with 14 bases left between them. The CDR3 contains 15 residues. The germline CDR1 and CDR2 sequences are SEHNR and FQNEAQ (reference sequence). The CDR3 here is CASSGRVWATGELFF. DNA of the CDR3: TGTGCCAGCAGCGGCAGGGTTTGGGCCACCGGGGAGCTGTTTTTT.

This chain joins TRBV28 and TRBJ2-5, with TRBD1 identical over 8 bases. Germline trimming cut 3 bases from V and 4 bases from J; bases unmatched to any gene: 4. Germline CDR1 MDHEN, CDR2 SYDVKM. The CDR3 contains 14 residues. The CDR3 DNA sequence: TGTGCCAGCAGTTTTAAGGACAGGGCAGAGACCCAGTACTTC. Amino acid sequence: CASSFKDRAETQYF. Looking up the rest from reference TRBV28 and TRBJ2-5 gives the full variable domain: DVKVTQSSRYLVKRTGEKVFLECVQDMDHENMFWYRQDPGLGLRLIYFSYDVKMKEKGDIPEGYSVSREKKERFSLILESASTNQTSMYLCASSFKDRAETQYFGPGTRLLVL.

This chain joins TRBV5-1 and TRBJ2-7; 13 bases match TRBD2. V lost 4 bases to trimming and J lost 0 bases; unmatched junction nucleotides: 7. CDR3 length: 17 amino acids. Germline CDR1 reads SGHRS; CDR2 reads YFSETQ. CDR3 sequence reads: CASSVGLAGVTSYEQYF. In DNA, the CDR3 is TGCGCCAGCAGCGTAGGACTAGCGGGAGTAACCTCCTACGAGCAGTACTTC. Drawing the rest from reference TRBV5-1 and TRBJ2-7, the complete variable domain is KAGVTQTPRYLIKTRGQQVTLSCSPISGHRSVSWYQQTPGQGLQFLFEYFSETQRNKGNFPGRFSGRQFSNSRSEMNVSTLELGDSALYLCASSVGLAGVTSYEQYFGPGTRLTVT.

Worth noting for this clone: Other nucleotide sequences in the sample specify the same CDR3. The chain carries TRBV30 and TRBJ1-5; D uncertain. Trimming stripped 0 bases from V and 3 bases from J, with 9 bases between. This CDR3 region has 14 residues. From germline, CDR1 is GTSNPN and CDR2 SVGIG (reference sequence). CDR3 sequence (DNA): TGTGCCTGGAGTGTAGGAGGACCCAATCAGCCCCAGCATTTT. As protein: CAWSVGGPNQPQHF.

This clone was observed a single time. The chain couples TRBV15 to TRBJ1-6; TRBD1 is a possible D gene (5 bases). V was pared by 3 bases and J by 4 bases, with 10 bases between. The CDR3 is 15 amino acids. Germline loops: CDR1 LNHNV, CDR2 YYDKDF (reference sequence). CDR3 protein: CATSSGTGYNSPLHF. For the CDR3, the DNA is TGTGCCACCAGCAGCGGGACGGGATATAATTCACCCCTCCACTTT.

As DNA, the CDR3 is TGTGCCAGCAGTTCCAACGGACTAGCGCATACCTACAATGAGCAGTTCTTC. Protein product: CASSSNGLAHTYNEQFF. The chain has TRBV28 and TRBJ2-1; 9 nucleotides agree with TRBD2. The length of the CDR3 is 17 residues. The germline gives CDR1 MDHEN, CDR2 SYDVKM. With V trimmed by 4 bases and J by 2 bases, 9 bases remained unmatched.

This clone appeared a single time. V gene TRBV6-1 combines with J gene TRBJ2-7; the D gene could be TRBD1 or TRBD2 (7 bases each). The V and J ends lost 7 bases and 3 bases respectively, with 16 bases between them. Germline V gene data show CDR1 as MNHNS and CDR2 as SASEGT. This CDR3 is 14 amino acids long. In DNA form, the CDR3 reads TGTGCCAGCAATCTCAGGGGGGGAATCTACGAGCAGTACTTC. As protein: CASNLRGGIYEQYF.

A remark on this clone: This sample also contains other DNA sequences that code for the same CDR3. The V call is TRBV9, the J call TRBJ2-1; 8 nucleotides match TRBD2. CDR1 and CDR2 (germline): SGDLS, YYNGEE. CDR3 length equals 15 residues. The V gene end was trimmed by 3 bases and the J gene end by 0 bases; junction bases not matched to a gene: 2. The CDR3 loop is CASSALAGSYNEQFF. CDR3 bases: TGTGCCAGCAGCGCCCTAGCGGGCTCCTACAATGAGCAGTTCTTC.

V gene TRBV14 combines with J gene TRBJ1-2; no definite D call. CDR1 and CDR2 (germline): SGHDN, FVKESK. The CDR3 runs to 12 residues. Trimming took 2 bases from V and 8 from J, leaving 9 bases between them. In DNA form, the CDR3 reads TGTGCCAGCAGCCAATCCCGATCCGGCTACACCTTC. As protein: CASSQSRSGYTF.

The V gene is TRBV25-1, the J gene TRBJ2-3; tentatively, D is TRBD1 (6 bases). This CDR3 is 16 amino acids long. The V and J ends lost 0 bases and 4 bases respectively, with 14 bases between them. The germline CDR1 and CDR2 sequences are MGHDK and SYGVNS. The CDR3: CASSEYRAGAPDTQYF. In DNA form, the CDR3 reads TGTGCCAGCAGTGAATATCGGGCAGGGGCCCCAGATACGCAGTATTTT.

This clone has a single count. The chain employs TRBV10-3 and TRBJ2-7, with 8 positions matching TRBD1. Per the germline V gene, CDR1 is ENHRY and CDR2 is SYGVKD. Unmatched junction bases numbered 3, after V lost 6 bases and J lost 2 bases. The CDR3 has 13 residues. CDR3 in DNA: TGTGCCATCAGGGGGACAGGCCCCTACGAGCAGTACTTC. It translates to CAIRGTGPYEQYF.

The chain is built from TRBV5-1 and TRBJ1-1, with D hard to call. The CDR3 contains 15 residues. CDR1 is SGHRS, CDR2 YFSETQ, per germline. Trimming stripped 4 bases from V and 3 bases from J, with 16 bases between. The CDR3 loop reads CASSPRQRVDTEAFF. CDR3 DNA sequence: TGCGCCAGCAGCCCGCGTCAGCGGGTAGACACTGAAGCTTTCTTT.

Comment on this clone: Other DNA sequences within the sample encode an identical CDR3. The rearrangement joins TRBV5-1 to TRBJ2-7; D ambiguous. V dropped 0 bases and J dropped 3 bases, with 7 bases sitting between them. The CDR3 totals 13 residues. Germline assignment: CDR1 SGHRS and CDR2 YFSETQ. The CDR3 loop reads CASSLGRDYEQYF. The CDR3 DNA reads TGCGCCAGCAGCTTGGGTAGGGACTACGAGCAGTACTTC.

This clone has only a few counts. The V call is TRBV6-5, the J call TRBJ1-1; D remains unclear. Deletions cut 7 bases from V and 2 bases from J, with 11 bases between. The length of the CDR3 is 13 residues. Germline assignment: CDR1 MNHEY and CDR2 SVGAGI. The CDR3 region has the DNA TGTGCCAGCACCCCCCCGGGAAACACTGAAGCTTTCTTT. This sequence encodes CASTPPGNTEAFF.